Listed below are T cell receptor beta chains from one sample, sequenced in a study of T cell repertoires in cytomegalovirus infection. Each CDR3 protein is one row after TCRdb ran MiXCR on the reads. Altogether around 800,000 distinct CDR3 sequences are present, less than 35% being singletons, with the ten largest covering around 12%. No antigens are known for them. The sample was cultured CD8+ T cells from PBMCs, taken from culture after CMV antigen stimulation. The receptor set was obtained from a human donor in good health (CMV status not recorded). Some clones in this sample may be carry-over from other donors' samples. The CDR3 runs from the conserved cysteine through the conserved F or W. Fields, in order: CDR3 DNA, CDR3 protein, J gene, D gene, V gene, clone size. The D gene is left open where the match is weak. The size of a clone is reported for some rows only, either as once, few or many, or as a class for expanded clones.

cdr3_nt: TGTGCCAGCAGTGCGGGGAACGGGGGGGCACGCACAGATACGCAGTATTTT
cdr3_aa: CASSAGNGGARTDTQYF
j_call: TRBJ2-3
d_call: TRBD2
v_call: TRBV9
clone_size: NA

cdr3_nt: TGTGCCAGCAGCCCACAGGGTAAGTCCTACAATGAGCAGTTCTTC
cdr3_aa: CASSPQGKSYNEQFF
j_call: TRBJ2-1
d_call: NA
v_call: TRBV11-2
clone_size: NA

cdr3_nt: TGTGCCAGCAGCTTAGCCCGAGACAGGGCGATTAGCACAGATACGCAGTATTTT
cdr3_aa: CASSLARDRAISTDTQYF
j_call: TRBJ2-3
d_call: TRBD1
v_call: TRBV7-6
clone_size: NA

cdr3_nt: TGTGCCAGCAGCTTAGTTTTGCACCATTACTTGAGGGAGCCCGAGTTCTTC
cdr3_aa: CASSLVLHHYLREPEFF
j_call: TRBJ2-1
d_call: NA
v_call: TRBV7-2
clone_size: many

cdr3_nt: TGTGCCAGCAGTTACTCGCAGGGGGGAGGCAATGAGCAGTTCTTC
cdr3_aa: CASSYSQGGGNEQFF
j_call: TRBJ2-1
d_call: NA
v_call: TRBV6-2/TRBV6-3
clone_size: few

cdr3_nt: TGTGCCAGCAGTTACTTGGGGGGTAGTAACTATGGCTACACCTTC
cdr3_aa: CASSYLGGSNYGYTF
j_call: TRBJ1-2
d_call: NA
v_call: TRBV6-5
clone_size: NA

cdr3_nt: TGTGCCAGCAGTTACTTGGAGGGGGCGTCAACCGGGGAGCTGTTTTTT
cdr3_aa: CASSYLEGASTGELFF
j_call: TRBJ2-2
d_call: NA
v_call: TRBV6-8
clone_size: NA

cdr3_nt: TGTGCCAGCAGCCCGAGTGAAGGTCCCTCCTACAATGAGCAGTTCTTC
cdr3_aa: CASSPSEGPSYNEQFF
j_call: TRBJ2-1
d_call: NA
v_call: TRBV11-2
clone_size: NA

cdr3_nt: TGTGCCAGTAGTATCCCCCAGACCGCTGCATATGGCTACACCTTC
cdr3_aa: CASSIPQTAAYGYTF
j_call: TRBJ1-2
d_call: NA
v_call: TRBV19
clone_size: NA

cdr3_nt: TGTGCCAGCAGTGAATACTTTACCACCGGGGAGCTGTTTTTT
cdr3_aa: CASSEYFTTGELFF
j_call: TRBJ2-2
d_call: NA
v_call: TRBV25-1
clone_size: NA

cdr3_nt: TGTGCCAGCTTTACCCTTACTAGCGGGGAAGGGTTCTTC
cdr3_aa: CASFTLTSGEGFF
j_call: TRBJ2-1
d_call: TRBD2
v_call: TRBV12-3/TRBV12-4
clone_size: many

cdr3_nt: TGCAGCGTGGGGGGAGGAAATAGCAATCAGCCCCAGCATTTT
cdr3_aa: CSVGGGNSNQPQHF
j_call: TRBJ1-5
d_call: NA
v_call: TRBV29-1
clone_size: NA

cdr3_nt: TGCAGTGCTACAGGATTATCTAGCAATCAGCCCCAGCATTTT
cdr3_aa: CSATGLSSNQPQHF
j_call: TRBJ1-5
d_call: NA
v_call: TRBV20-1
clone_size: NA

cdr3_nt: TGCGCCAGCGAAGGAAGGAAGGGGGAGCTGTTTTTT
cdr3_aa: CASEGRKGELFF
j_call: TRBJ2-2
d_call: NA
v_call: TRBV10-1
clone_size: NA

cdr3_nt: TGTGCCACCAGCAGTCACCTAGCTCCCTACAATGAGCAGTTCTTC
cdr3_aa: CATSSHLAPYNEQFF
j_call: TRBJ2-1
d_call: NA
v_call: TRBV15
clone_size: NA

cdr3_nt: TGTGCCAGTAGCACCACCGGGACACGTAATCAGCCCCAGCATTTT
cdr3_aa: CASSTTGTRNQPQHF
j_call: TRBJ1-5
d_call: NA
v_call: TRBV19
clone_size: few

cdr3_nt: TGTGCCAGCAGCTCCAATTGGGTTTCCCAGTACTTC
cdr3_aa: CASSSNWVSQYF
j_call: TRBJ2-5
d_call: NA
v_call: TRBV7-6
clone_size: few

cdr3_nt: TGTGCCAGCAGCCAAGGGCCGCCGGGGGCAGCAGATACGCAGTATTTT
cdr3_aa: CASSQGPPGAADTQYF
j_call: TRBJ2-3
d_call: NA
v_call: TRBV4-2
clone_size: NA

cdr3_nt: TGTGCCAGCAGTTACTCGAAGGGACAGGGCGACTATGGCTACACCTTC
cdr3_aa: CASSYSKGQGDYGYTF
j_call: TRBJ1-2
d_call: TRBD1
v_call: TRBV6-2/TRBV6-3
clone_size: few

cdr3_nt: TGTGCCAGCAGTTCAGGACAGGGGAGCCCAGATACGCAGTATTTT
cdr3_aa: CASSSGQGSPDTQYF
j_call: TRBJ2-3
d_call: TRBD1
v_call: TRBV12-3/TRBV12-4
clone_size: NA

cdr3_nt: TGTGCCAGCAGCTTATGGGGGGAGGGGAACACTGAAGCTTTCTTT
cdr3_aa: CASSLWGEGNTEAFF
j_call: TRBJ1-1
d_call: NA
v_call: TRBV7-9
clone_size: NA

cdr3_nt: TGTGCCAGCAGCCCTTTAGTGGGGAGTGAAAAACTGTTTTTT
cdr3_aa: CASSPLVGSEKLFF
j_call: TRBJ1-4
d_call: NA
v_call: TRBV7-9
clone_size: few

cdr3_nt: TGTGCCAGCAGTTACCTCGGGGGGGCCGGGGATGAGCAGTTCTTC
cdr3_aa: CASSYLGGAGDEQFF
j_call: TRBJ2-1
d_call: TRBD2
v_call: TRBV6-6
clone_size: NA

cdr3_nt: TGTGCCAGCAGCAAAAGACAGGGTAGGGGGTTGGAGACCCAGTACTTC
cdr3_aa: CASSKRQGRGLETQYF
j_call: TRBJ2-5
d_call: TRBD1
v_call: TRBV7-9
clone_size: few

cdr3_nt: TGTGCTAGTGGTTCTGACCTAGCGGAACTCTCCTACAATGAGCAGTTCTTC
cdr3_aa: CASGSDLAELSYNEQFF
j_call: TRBJ2-1
d_call: TRBD2
v_call: TRBV12-5
clone_size: NA

cdr3_nt: TGCGCCAGCAGCCAAGAGGGTCTAGCGGGGTATCCTTTTCCCGGGGAGCTGTTTTTT
cdr3_aa: CASSQEGLAGYPFPGELFF
j_call: TRBJ2-2
d_call: TRBD2
v_call: TRBV4-1
clone_size: NA

cdr3_nt: TGTGCCAGCAGTTACGTCGCGACAGGGGACTATGGCTACACCTTC
cdr3_aa: CASSYVATGDYGYTF
j_call: TRBJ1-2
d_call: TRBD1
v_call: TRBV6-6
clone_size: NA

cdr3_nt: TGTGCCAGCAGCCCGCCTAGCGACAATGAGCAGTTCTTC
cdr3_aa: CASSPPSDNEQFF
j_call: TRBJ2-1
d_call: NA
v_call: TRBV7-2
clone_size: NA

cdr3_nt: TGTGCCAGCAGAACAGGGTACGGTCAGCCCCAGCATTTT
cdr3_aa: CASRTGYGQPQHF
j_call: TRBJ1-5
d_call: NA
v_call: TRBV12-3/TRBV12-4
clone_size: few

cdr3_nt: TGTGCCAGCAGTCCCCCCGGGACTCCCTCGGAGACCCAGTACTTC
cdr3_aa: CASSPPGTPSETQYF
j_call: TRBJ2-5
d_call: NA
v_call: TRBV27
clone_size: NA

cdr3_nt: TGTGCCAGCAGCGCGCCGGGACAGGGGCCTCCTGGCTACACCTTC
cdr3_aa: CASSAPGQGPPGYTF
j_call: TRBJ1-2
d_call: TRBD1
v_call: TRBV7-2
clone_size: many

cdr3_nt: TGTGCCAGCAACCCAAGGGGCGACGGGACGGGTAAACTGTTTTTT
cdr3_aa: CASNPRGDGTGKLFF
j_call: TRBJ1-4
d_call: NA
v_call: TRBV6-6
clone_size: few

cdr3_nt: TGTGCCAGCAGCTTAAGTGGGCGCCCGTTACGAGAGACCCAGTACTTC
cdr3_aa: CASSLSGRPLRETQYF
j_call: TRBJ2-5
d_call: NA
v_call: TRBV7-9
clone_size: few

cdr3_nt: TGTGCCAGCAGCTTGGGACAGGGATTTTATCAGCCCCAGCATTTT
cdr3_aa: CASSLGQGFYQPQHF
j_call: TRBJ1-5
d_call: TRBD1
v_call: TRBV7-9
clone_size: many

cdr3_nt: TGTGCCAGCAGCTTAGCGCTTAATCAGCCCCAGCATTTT
cdr3_aa: CASSLALNQPQHF
j_call: TRBJ1-5
d_call: NA
v_call: TRBV7-6
clone_size: many

cdr3_nt: TGTGCCAGCAGCCCCAACTGGGGGCCTTCCTACGAGCAGTACTTC
cdr3_aa: CASSPNWGPSYEQYF
j_call: TRBJ2-7
d_call: NA
v_call: TRBV5-4
clone_size: NA

cdr3_nt: TGTGCCAGCAGCTTTGGGGGGCGGAATGGCTACACCTTC
cdr3_aa: CASSFGGRNGYTF
j_call: TRBJ1-2
d_call: NA
v_call: TRBV5-5
clone_size: few

cdr3_nt: TGTGTCAGCAGCTTAGCGCTAGCCGAAGATACGCAGTATTTT
cdr3_aa: CVSSLALAEDTQYF
j_call: TRBJ2-3
d_call: NA
v_call: TRBV7-9
clone_size: NA

cdr3_nt: TGTGCCAGCAGTTTATGGGGGCGTCCAAAGACCCAGTACTTC
cdr3_aa: CASSLWGRPKTQYF
j_call: TRBJ2-5
d_call: NA
v_call: TRBV27
clone_size: NA

cdr3_nt: TGTGCCAGCAGCTTAGGGCCTTTCGGGGGGGCCGAAGATACGCAGTATTTT
cdr3_aa: CASSLGPFGGAEDTQYF
j_call: TRBJ2-3
d_call: TRBD2
v_call: TRBV7-6
clone_size: many

cdr3_nt: TGTGCCAGCAGTCCCGGGACAGGGAGCGAGCAGTACTTC
cdr3_aa: CASSPGTGSEQYF
j_call: TRBJ2-7
d_call: TRBD1
v_call: TRBV6-2/TRBV6-3
clone_size: NA

cdr3_nt: TGCGCCAGCGGAGCGGACAGGGGCAATGAGCAGTTCTTC
cdr3_aa: CASGADRGNEQFF
j_call: TRBJ2-1
d_call: TRBD1
v_call: TRBV4-1
clone_size: NA

cdr3_nt: TGTGCCACCTCCTCCGGGCTTGACTACAATGAGCAGTTCTTC
cdr3_aa: CATSSGLDYNEQFF
j_call: TRBJ2-1
d_call: NA
v_call: TRBV24-1
clone_size: few

cdr3_nt: TGCAGTGTCCCGGACAGGGGGCGGTACGAGCAGTACTTC
cdr3_aa: CSVPDRGRYEQYF
j_call: TRBJ2-7
d_call: TRBD1
v_call: TRBV20-1
clone_size: NA

cdr3_nt: TGTGCCAGCAGTCCCACTAGGACAGGGAACACTGAAGCTTTCTTT
cdr3_aa: CASSPTRTGNTEAFF
j_call: TRBJ1-1
d_call: TRBD1
v_call: TRBV27
clone_size: NA

cdr3_nt: TGTGCCAGTAGTATAGGGAAGATCTTCTACGGCTACACCTTC
cdr3_aa: CASSIGKIFYGYTF
j_call: TRBJ1-2
d_call: NA
v_call: TRBV19
clone_size: NA

cdr3_nt: TGCGCCAGCAGTGAGAGCGGTGGTAGTGAAGCTTTCTTT
cdr3_aa: CASSESGGSEAFF
j_call: TRBJ1-1
d_call: NA
v_call: TRBV10-2
clone_size: NA

cdr3_nt: TGTGCCAGCCAGGGGGCCCAGAACACTGAAGCTTTCTTT
cdr3_aa: CASQGAQNTEAFF
j_call: TRBJ1-1
d_call: TRBD1
v_call: TRBV11-1
clone_size: few

cdr3_nt: TGTGCCAGCAGCTTTTGGCGACAGGGGAACACTGAAGCTTTCTTT
cdr3_aa: CASSFWRQGNTEAFF
j_call: TRBJ1-1
d_call: TRBD1
v_call: TRBV5-6
clone_size: NA

cdr3_nt: TGTGCCAGCAGTGAAGAATATATACGGACGGGACTCGATGGCTACACCTTC
cdr3_aa: CASSEEYIRTGLDGYTF
j_call: TRBJ1-2
d_call: NA
v_call: TRBV2
clone_size: NA

cdr3_nt: TGTGCCAGCAGCTTTAGCGGCCGTGGCTACAATGAGCAGTTCTTC
cdr3_aa: CASSFSGRGYNEQFF
j_call: TRBJ2-1
d_call: NA
v_call: TRBV7-2
clone_size: NA

cdr3_nt: TGCGCCAGCAGTATGACGTCGAACACTGAAGCTTTCTTT
cdr3_aa: CASSMTSNTEAFF
j_call: TRBJ1-1
d_call: NA
v_call: TRBV5-1
clone_size: NA

cdr3_nt: TGTGCCAGCAGCTCGATGGCAGCCAAAAACATTCAGTACTTC
cdr3_aa: CASSSMAAKNIQYF
j_call: TRBJ2-4
d_call: NA
v_call: TRBV7-9
clone_size: few

cdr3_nt: TGTGCCAGCAGCTCAATGGAGGAGGTAGAGACCCAGTACTTC
cdr3_aa: CASSSMEEVETQYF
j_call: TRBJ2-5
d_call: NA
v_call: TRBV7-9
clone_size: few

cdr3_nt: TGCGCCAGCAGCCAAGATCTTAATAGCAATCAGCCCCAGCATTTT
cdr3_aa: CASSQDLNSNQPQHF
j_call: TRBJ1-5
d_call: NA
v_call: TRBV4-1
clone_size: NA

cdr3_nt: TGTGCCAGCAGTTACGCGACAGGGGAGGGGTACGAGCAGTACTTC
cdr3_aa: CASSYATGEGYEQYF
j_call: TRBJ2-7
d_call: NA
v_call: TRBV6-6
clone_size: once

cdr3_nt: TGTGCCAGCAGCTTAGGCGGGCGTATCGGACCCGCAGAGACCCAGTACTTC
cdr3_aa: CASSLGGRIGPAETQYF
j_call: TRBJ2-5
d_call: NA
v_call: TRBV7-9
clone_size: many

cdr3_nt: TGCAGTGCTTCCCTAGGGAGGATGAGCAATCAGCCCCAGCATTTT
cdr3_aa: CSASLGRMSNQPQHF
j_call: TRBJ1-5
d_call: NA
v_call: TRBV20-1
clone_size: few

cdr3_nt: TGTGCCAGCAGCCTAAACCAGGGGGCTCGTTCACCCCTCCACTTT
cdr3_aa: CASSLNQGARSPLHF
j_call: TRBJ1-6
d_call: TRBD1
v_call: TRBV27
clone_size: few